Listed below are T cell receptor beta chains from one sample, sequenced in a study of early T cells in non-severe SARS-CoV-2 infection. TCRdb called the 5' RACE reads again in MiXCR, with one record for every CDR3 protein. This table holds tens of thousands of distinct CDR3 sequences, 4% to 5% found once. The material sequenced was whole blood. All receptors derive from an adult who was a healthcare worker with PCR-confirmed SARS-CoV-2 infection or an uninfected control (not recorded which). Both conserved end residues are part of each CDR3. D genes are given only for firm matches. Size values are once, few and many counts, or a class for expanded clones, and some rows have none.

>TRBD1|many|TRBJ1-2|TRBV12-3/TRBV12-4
TGTGCCAGCAGTTTTCCGGACAGGGTCTGTGGCTACACCTTC
CASSFPDRVCGYTF
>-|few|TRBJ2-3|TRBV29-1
TGCAGCGGCGTCTCTGACACAGATACGCAGTATTTT
CSGVSDTDTQYF
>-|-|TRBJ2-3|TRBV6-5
TGTGCCAGCGGGCTGCGGACGGAGGGCACAGATACGCAGTATTTT
CASGLRTEGTDTQYF
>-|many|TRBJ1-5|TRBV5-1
TGCGCCAGCAGCTTAACCACAGGCAATCAGCCCCAGCATTTT
CASSLTTGNQPQHF
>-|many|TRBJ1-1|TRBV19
TGTGCCAGTACCAACATGAACACTGAAGCTTTCTTT
CASTNMNTEAFF
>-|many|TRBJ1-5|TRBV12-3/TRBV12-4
TGTGCCAGCAGTTTATCGGGGGGACAGCCCCAGCATTTT
CASSLSGGQPQHF
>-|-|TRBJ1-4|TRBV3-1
TGTGCCAGCAGCCAAGTCTCAGGCACTAATGAAAAACTGTTTTTT
CASSQVSGTNEKLFF
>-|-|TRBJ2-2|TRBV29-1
TGCAGCGTTGAAAGGGATGGGGCTGGGACCGGGGAGCTGTTTTTT
CSVERDGAGTGELFF
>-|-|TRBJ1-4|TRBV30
TGTGCCTGGAGGCTCAGGGATGAAAAACTGTTTTTT
CAWRLRDEKLFF
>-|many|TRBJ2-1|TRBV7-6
TGTGCCAGCAGCCCCACCGGGACATTCGACAATGAGCAGTTCTTC
CASSPTGTFDNEQFF
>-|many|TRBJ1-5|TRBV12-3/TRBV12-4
TGTGCCAGCAGTAAGGACAGCCGCTCCAATCAGCCCCAGCATTTT
CASSKDSRSNQPQHF
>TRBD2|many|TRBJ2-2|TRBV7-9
TGTGCCAGCAGCTTTTGGACTAGCGGGGAGCTGTTTTTT
CASSFWTSGELFF
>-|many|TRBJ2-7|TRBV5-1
TGCGCCAGCAGCTTGCCACGGCCCTACGAGCAGTACTTC
CASSLPRPYEQYF
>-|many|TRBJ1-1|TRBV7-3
TGTGCCAGCAGCTTATCCGAGAACACTGAAGCTTTCTTT
CASSLSENTEAFF
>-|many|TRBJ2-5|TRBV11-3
TGTGCCAGCAGCAGGACTGGCCAAGAGACCCAGTACTTC
CASSRTGQETQYF
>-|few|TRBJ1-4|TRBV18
TGTGCCAGCTCACCACAGGCGAAGACAACTAATGAAAAACTGTTTTTT
CASSPQAKTTNEKLFF
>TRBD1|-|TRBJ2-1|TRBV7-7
TGTGCCAGCAGCACAGTAGGACAGGGCGAGCAGTTCTTC
CASSTVGQGEQFF
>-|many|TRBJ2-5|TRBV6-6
TGTGCCAGCAGTTACCCCCGGGAGACCCAGTACTTC
CASSYPRETQYF
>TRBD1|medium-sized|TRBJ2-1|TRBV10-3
TGTGCCATCAGCACAGGGGGCTGGGATGAGCAGTTCTTC
CAISTGGWDEQFF
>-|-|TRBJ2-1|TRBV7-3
TGTGCCAGCAGCTTCCAAGGGGGGGCCAATGAGCAGTTCTTC
CASSFQGGANEQFF
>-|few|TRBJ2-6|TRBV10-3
TGTGCCATCAGTGAGTGGACAGCTGGGGCCAACGTCCTGACTTTC
CAISEWTAGANVLTF
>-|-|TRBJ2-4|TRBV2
TGTGCCAGCAGTGAAGGGGAATCAGGGGACAAAAACATTCAGTACTTC
CASSEGESGDKNIQYF